What follows is one T cell receptor (beta chain) and its context. The data were obtained in a study of blood T cell repertoires in COVID-19. One Seattle source followed patients from active infection through their disease course. This CDR3 comprises 15 residues. Germline CDR1 SGHKS, CDR2 YYEKEE (reference sequence). Trimming shortened V by 2 bases and J by 3 bases, and 12 bases separated the two germline ends. In the source study's methods: Nucleated cell number was recorded as an estimate derived from reference gene primer amplification. Only in-frame clones appear in the TCRdb table, and some are missing; sequencing was by immunoSEQ multiplex PCR. V, J and clone size are those of that table, while D and trimming were read from the DNA. The sample yields 100,000 to 150,000 clones, about 89% seen once.

Sequenced material: peripheral blood. The receptor was derived from a woman in her 70s with COVID-19, enrolled during active disease. V is TRBV5-5 and J is TRBJ1-5; no firm D call. In DNA form, the CDR3 reads TGTGCCAGCAGCTTAACGGGGAATGTCAATCAGCCCCAGCATTTT. Translating gives CASSLTGNVNQPQHF.